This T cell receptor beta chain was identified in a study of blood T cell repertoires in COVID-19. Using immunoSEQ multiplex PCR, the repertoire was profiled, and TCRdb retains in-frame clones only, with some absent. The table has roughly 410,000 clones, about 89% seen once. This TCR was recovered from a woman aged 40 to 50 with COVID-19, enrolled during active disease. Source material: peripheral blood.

The CDR3 reads CASSESYPGQGADEQYF. In DNA, the CDR3 is TGTGCCAGCAGTGAATCTTATCCGGGACAGGGGGCCGACGAGCAGTACTTC. The chain carries TRBV25-1 and TRBJ2-7; 12 nucleotides agree with TRBD1. V lost 1 base and J lost 5; bases outside the gene matches: 9. The germline gives CDR1 MGHDK, CDR2 SYGVNS. This CDR3 is 17 amino acids long.